The entry below describes one T cell receptor beta chain. Sequencing was performed with immunoSEQ multiplex PCR; in TCRdb, only in-frame clones are kept and a portion is missing. The table includes some 390,000 clones, around 86% detected once. The CDR3 spans 23 residues. The trim removed 6 bases at V and 4 bases at J, leaving 26 bases unmatched. CDR1 is MDHEN and CDR2 is SYDVKM in the germline V gene. This entry belongs to a study of blood T cell repertoires in COVID-19. This rearrangement joins TRBV28 to TRBJ2-5, with TRBD2 matching over 16 bases. The specimen was peripheral blood. The source is a human donor in a cohort sampled during active COVID-19. CDR3 DNA sequence: TGTGCCAGCAGCTGGCCGCTCCGGGGCTTTCCGGGACTAGCGGGAGGGCTCGGAGAGACCCAGTACTTC. It translates to CASSWPLRGFPGLAGGLGETQYF.